The 19 T cell receptor beta chains listed next were all sequenced from one sample in a study of CD4 T cells in relation to SARS-CoV-2 and coronaviruses. The protocol was immunoSEQ multiplex PCR, while the TCRdb copy is restricted to in-frame clones and leaves out a portion. The table includes tens of thousands of clones, approximately 83% detected once. The source material was memory CD4+ T cells from PBMCs. These receptors all stem from an adult with COVID-19.

The rearrangement uses TRBV2 and TRBJ2-1; D gene ambiguous. Deletions cut 6 bases from V and 10 bases from J, with 19 bases between. The CDR3 covers 14 residues. CDR1 and CDR2 (germline): SNHLY, FYNNEI. CDR3 region: CASRRRPSEVEQFF. CDR3 nucleotides: TGTGCCAGCAGGAGACGCCCCAGTGAGGTAGAGCAGTTCTTC.

The chain carries TRBV3-1 (or the pseudogene TRBV3-2) and TRBJ2-4; D unresolved. V dropped 2 bases and J dropped 0 bases, with 8 bases sitting between them. The CDR3 runs to 15 residues. The germline CDR1 and CDR2 sequences are LGHDT and YNNKEL (reference sequence). The CDR3 DNA reads as TGTGCCAGCAGCCAAACAGCTATAGCCAAAAACATTCAGTACTTC. It is translated as CASSQTAIAKNIQYF.

V usage is TRBV19 and J usage is TRBJ2-3; 13 positions match TRBD2. The V gene's germline CDR1 is LNHDA and CDR2 SQIVND (reference sequence). After removal of 5 bases from V and 5 bases from J, the junction contained 10 bases not matched to a gene. The CDR3 spans 17 residues. The DNA of the CDR3 is TGTGCCAGTAGTGCGCTAACTAGCGGGAGGGCCCGAGATACGCAGTATTTT. This encodes CASSALTSGRARDTQYF. Together with reference TRBV19 and TRBJ2-3, the CDR3 gives the full variable domain: DGGITQSPKYLFRKEGQNVTLSCEQNLNHDAMYWYRQDPGQGLRLIYYSQIVNDFQKGDIAEGYSVSREKKESFPLTVTSAQKNPTAFYLCASSALTSGRARDTQYFGPGTRLTVL.

This chain links TRBV6-6 with TRBJ1-5; unclear D gene. Germline V gene data show CDR1 as MNHNY and CDR2 as SVGAGI (reference sequence). Between the trimmed V and J ends, which lost 2 bases and 6 bases, there was a span of 14 bases. This CDR3 spans 15 amino acids. CDR3 bases: TGTGCCAGCAGTTACAAAGACCGCCCCATTCAGCCCCAGCATTTT. Protein product: CASSYKDRPIQPQHF.

In nucleotides, the CDR3 is TGTGCCAGCACCCCCGTGAACACTGAAGCTTTCTTT. Translating gives CASTPVNTEAFF. The chain joins TRBV6-5 to TRBJ1-1; D uncertain. Germline V gene sequence: CDR1 MNHEY, CDR2 SVGAGI. Trimming removed 7 bases at V and 0 bases at J, with 6 bases between. The CDR3 consists of 12 residues.

V is TRBV5-4 and J is TRBJ2-3; 9 bases align to TRBD2. This CDR3 contains 16 residues. The J segment lost 0 bases and the V segment lost 6 bases, leaving 8 bases of the junction unmatched. Germline V gene sequence: CDR1 SGHNT, CDR2 YYREEE (reference sequence). The CDR3 nucleotides read TGTGCCAGCACCCGACTAGCGGCTAGAAGCACAGATACGCAGTATTTT. It yields the protein CASTRLAARSTDTQYF.

This chain links TRBV7-8 with TRBJ2-5; D uncertain. Trimming removed 4 bases from V and 0 bases from J, with 9 bases in between. Germline CDR1 reads SGHVS; CDR2 reads FQNEAQ. The CDR3 runs to 14 residues. As DNA, the CDR3 is TGTGCCAGCAGCTGGACGAACTACCAAGAGACCCAGTACTTC. Protein product: CASSWTNYQETQYF. Full variable domain (remainder filled in from reference TRBV7-8 and TRBJ2-5): GAGVSQSPRYKVAKRGQDVALRCDPISGHVSLFWYQQALGQGPEFLTYFQNEAQLDKSGLPSDRFFAERPEGSVSTLKIQRTQQEDSAVYLCASSWTNYQETQYFGPGTRLLVL.

This chain uses TRBV5-4 with TRBJ2-7, with D uncertain. Germline V gives CDR1 SGHNT, CDR2 YYREEE (reference sequence). This CDR3 spans 15 amino acids. Trimming removed 4 bases from V and 7 bases from J, with 21 bases in between. The CDR3 spells CASSHATGGKLEQYF. CDR3 nucleotide sequence: TGTGCCAGCAGCCACGCCACGGGTGGAAAATTGGAGCAGTACTTC.

V gene TRBV5-4 combines with J gene TRBJ2-5; D remains unclear. The CDR3 length is 15 residues. CDR1 and CDR2 from the germline V gene are SGHNT and YYREEE (reference sequence). Trimming removed 4 bases from V and 4 bases from J, with 17 bases in between. The CDR3 loop is CASSVMTPARETQYF. CDR3 nucleotides: TGTGCCAGCAGCGTCATGACCCCAGCCAGAGAGACCCAGTACTTC.

A single count supports this clone. The chain carries TRBV7-2 and TRBJ2-7; 8 nucleotides line up with TRBD2. J lost 0 bases, V lost 5 bases, and 15 bases had no gene match. CDR3 size: 18 residues. The germline gives CDR1 SGHTA, CDR2 FQGNSA. The CDR3 DNA reads as TGTGCCAGCAGCCTCGGGAGGGCCGGTTTCTGGAGCTCCTACGAGCAGTACTTC. Protein sequence: CASSLGRAGFWSSYEQYF.

This clone has just one count. The chain employs TRBV10-3 and TRBJ2-5; TRBD1 aligns across 8 bases. The V gene's germline CDR1 is ENHRY and CDR2 SYGVKD. J gave up 5 bases and V 3 bases, and 5 bases lay outside the gene matches. The length of the CDR3 is 14 residues. The DNA of the CDR3 is TGTGCCATCAGTGACAGACAGGGGATTGAGACCCAGTACTTC. Translating gives CAISDRQGIETQYF.

This chain connects TRBV28 to TRBJ2-7; no clear D. The CDR3 has 15 residues. The V gene lost 5 bases and the J gene lost 0 bases, with 14 bases spanning the gap. CDR1 MDHEN and CDR2 SYDVKM come from the germline V gene. DNA of the CDR3: TGTGCCAGCAGTACCACCGCTAGTGGCTCCTACGAGCAGTACTTC. Residues: CASSTTASGSYEQYF.

This clone showed up just a few times. V and J are TRBV19 and TRBJ1-5, with D unclear. Germline V gene lookup returns CDR1 LNHDA and CDR2 SQIVND (reference sequence). The CDR3 is made up of 13 amino acids. V gave up 9 bases and J gave up 2 bases, with 11 bases separating them. CDR3 sequence reads: CARGRFGNQPQHF. CDR3 coding DNA: TGTGCCAGAGGACGGTTCGGCAATCAGCCCCAGCATTTT.

In its sample, this clone was seen once. This chain joins TRBV14 and TRBJ2-1; 7 positions match TRBD1. V dropped 6 bases and J dropped 4; count of bases not matched to a gene: 9. Germline CDR1 is SGHDN and CDR2 is FVKESK. The CDR3 is made up of 15 amino acids. CDR3 protein: CASSHTKGAYNEQFF. The CDR3 DNA is TGTGCCAGCAGTCACACGAAGGGGGCTTACAATGAGCAGTTCTTC.

This chain joins TRBV28 and TRBJ2-1; no definite D call. The germline V gene encodes CDR1 MDHEN and CDR2 SYDVKM. The CDR3 totals 13 residues. The germline V and J ends were trimmed by 6 bases and 8 bases, with 14 bases remaining between them. CDR3 protein: CASRAPLRDEQFF. In nucleotides, the CDR3 is TGTGCCAGCAGGGCACCTCTTCGGGATGAGCAGTTCTTC.

This sequence joins TRBV6-2 or TRBV6-3 and TRBJ2-1, with 14 bases aligning to TRBD2. The V gene end was trimmed by 0 bases and the J gene end by 4 bases; junction bases not matched to a gene: 2. Germline CDR1 MNHEY, CDR2 SVGEGT. The CDR3 sequence is 17 residues long. CDR3 in amino acids: CASSYSGLAGVYNEQFF. CDR3 DNA: TGTGCCAGCAGTTACTCGGGACTAGCGGGAGTATACAATGAGCAGTTCTTC.

V and J are TRBV10-2 and TRBJ2-3; D might be TRBD2 (6 bases). Trimming removed 1 base from V and 2 bases from J, with 10 bases in between. Germline V CDR1 and CDR2: WSHSY, SAAADI. The CDR3 sequence is 15 residues long. CDR3 in amino acids: CASSEWRGSTDTQYF. Here the CDR3 DNA reads TGCGCCAGCAGTGAGTGGAGGGGATCCACAGATACGCAGTATTTT.

A single count supports this clone. This sequence joins TRBV28 and TRBJ2-1; no clear D. The CDR3 runs to 16 residues. Germline CDR1 and CDR2: MDHEN and SYDVKM. Trimming took 1 base from V and 6 from J, leaving 16 bases between them. This CDR3 is CASSLSGKLVGNEQFF. The CDR3 DNA follows: TGTGCCAGCAGTTTATCCGGCAAACTTGTGGGCAATGAGCAGTTCTTC.

CDR3 in DNA: TGTGCCAGCAGCTTAAAGACTAGCGGGAGCCCCGAGCAGTACTTC. As protein: CASSLKTSGSPEQYF. The chain combines TRBV7-2 with TRBJ2-7; TRBD2 matches at 12 bases. Trimming at V came to 2 bases and at J to 6 bases, leaving 5 bases not matched to a gene. The CDR3 runs to 15 residues. CDR1 is SGHTA and CDR2 is FQGNSA in the germline V gene.